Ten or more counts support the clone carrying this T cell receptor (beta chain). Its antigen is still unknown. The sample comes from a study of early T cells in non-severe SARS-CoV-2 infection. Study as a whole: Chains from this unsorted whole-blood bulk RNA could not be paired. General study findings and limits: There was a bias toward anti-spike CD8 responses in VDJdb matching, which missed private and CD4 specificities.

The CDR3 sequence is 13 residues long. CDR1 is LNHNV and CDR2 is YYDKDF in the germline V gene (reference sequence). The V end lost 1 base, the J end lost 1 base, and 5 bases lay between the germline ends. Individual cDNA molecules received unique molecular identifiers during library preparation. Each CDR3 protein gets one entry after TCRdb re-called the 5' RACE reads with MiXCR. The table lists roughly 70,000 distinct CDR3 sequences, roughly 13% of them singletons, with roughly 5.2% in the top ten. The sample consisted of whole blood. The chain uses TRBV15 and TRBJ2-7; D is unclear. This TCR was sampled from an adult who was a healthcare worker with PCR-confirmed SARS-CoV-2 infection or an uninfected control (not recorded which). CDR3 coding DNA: TGTGCCACCAGCAGAGTGGATTCCTACGAGCAGTACTTC. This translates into CATSRVDSYEQYF.